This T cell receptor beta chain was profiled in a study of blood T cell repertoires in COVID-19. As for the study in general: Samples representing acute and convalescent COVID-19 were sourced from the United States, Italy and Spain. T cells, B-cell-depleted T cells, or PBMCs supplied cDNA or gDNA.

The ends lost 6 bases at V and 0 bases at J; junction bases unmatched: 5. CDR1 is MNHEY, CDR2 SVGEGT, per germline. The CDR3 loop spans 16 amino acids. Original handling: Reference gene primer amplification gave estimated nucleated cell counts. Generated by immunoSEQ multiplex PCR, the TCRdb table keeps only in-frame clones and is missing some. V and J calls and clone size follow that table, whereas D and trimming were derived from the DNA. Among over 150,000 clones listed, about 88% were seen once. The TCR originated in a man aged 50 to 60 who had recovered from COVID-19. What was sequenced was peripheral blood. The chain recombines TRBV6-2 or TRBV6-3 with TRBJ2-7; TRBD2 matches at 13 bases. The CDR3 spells CASSGGTSGVSYEQYF. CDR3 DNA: TGTGCCAGCAGCGGGGGGACTAGCGGGGTCTCCTACGAGCAGTACTTC.